This TCR beta chain is from a study of somatic mutations in cytotoxic T cells in rheumatoid arthritis. For the study at large: Patients gave 30 ml EDTA peripheral blood immediately after diagnosis, prior to starting treatment. Study outcomes and limitations: For about an eighth of the roughly 60 patients, a single CD8+ clone accounted for more than 20% of CD8+ cells.

The CDR3 spans 14 residues. Per germline, CDR1 GTSNPN and CDR2 SVGIG (reference sequence). The germline V and J ends were trimmed by 4 bases and 3 bases, with 13 bases remaining between them. The study pulled out CD4+ and CD8+ cells with positive magnetic bead selection and then checked their purity by flow cytometry. Produced via immunoSEQ multiplex PCR; TCRdb's table is partial and in-frame only. The sample yields about 30,000 clones, approximately 85% seen once. Concerning this clone: Its cognate antigen is unknown.

Sequenced material: CD8+ T cells sorted from blood. The sequence derives from an adult with rheumatoid arthritis. The chain joins TRBV30 to TRBJ1-3; D gene ambiguous. Written as DNA, the CDR3 is TGTGCCTGGACCCAATGGGGTTTTGGAAACACCATATATTTT. Its translation is CAWTQWGFGNTIYF.